Sequencing of this T cell receptor beta chain was carried out in a study of T cell repertoires in cytomegalovirus infection. One entry per CDR3 protein results from TCRdb running MiXCR on the reads. This table holds around 310,000 distinct CDR3 sequences, 15% to 20% found once. Germline assignment: CDR1 SGHTA and CDR2 FQGNSA. Trimming took 5 bases from V and 1 from J, leaving 20 bases between them. This CDR3 is 17 amino acids long. Study-wide points: Based on cumulative public TCR beta family frequency, carriers of CMV plus the relevant HLA were identified.

The sample holds many counts of this clonotype. Its antigen is currently unknown. Sequenced material: PBMCs. This receptor was identified in a human donor in good health (CMV status not recorded). Some clones in this sample may be carry-over from other donors' samples. The gene calls are TRBV7-2 and TRBJ1-1, with a possible D match to TRBD1 (6 bases). CDR3 sequence (DNA): TGTGCCAGCAGCCTACGGATGACAGGAGAGGGGAACACTGAAGCTTTCTTT. Its protein product is CASSLRMTGEGNTEAFF.